This passage covers 7 T cell receptor beta chains from one sample sequenced in a study of T cells after yellow fever vaccination. Via MiXCR, TCRdb re-called the 5' RACE reads, giving one row per CDR3 protein. The sample holds more than 90,000 distinct CDR3 sequences; 7.5% to 9.5% are singletons and the top ten take around 25%. The source material was CD8+ T cells sorted from PBMCs, sampled 45 days after the yellow fever booster vaccination. Receptors were obtained from a man under 40 who received the YFV17D yellow fever vaccine.

This clonotype showed up many times. This chain connects TRBV12-3 or TRBV12-4 to TRBJ2-1; 10 bases are a match to TRBD2. The J segment lost 4 bases and the V segment lost 7 bases, leaving 7 bases of the junction unmatched. The CDR3 loop spans 15 amino acids. CDR3 amino acids: CASTRGLADYNEQFF. As DNA, the CDR3 is TGTGCCAGCACCCGAGGACTAGCGGATTACAATGAGCAGTTCTTC.

This clonotype has at least ten counts. The rearrangement links TRBV5-1 to TRBJ2-7; D is tentatively TRBD1 or TRBD2 (7 bases each). The CDR3 extends over 14 amino acids. Germline values: CDR1 SGHRS, CDR2 YFSETQ. V lost 4 bases, J lost 5 bases, and 16 bases lay in between. The CDR3 bases are TGCGCCAGCAGCACCCAGGGGGGGTATAACGAGCAGTACTTC. Encoded protein: CASSTQGGYNEQYF.

The table lists this clonotype with many counts. The V and J genes are TRBV29-1 and TRBJ1-1; tentative D call: TRBD1 (6 bases). Trimming removed 6 bases from V and 6 bases from J, with 14 bases in between. Germline-derived CDR1 and CDR2 are SQVTM and ANQGSEA. The CDR3 runs to 12 residues. CDR3 sequence: CSVQAGDPEAFF. The CDR3, as DNA: TGCAGCGTACAGGCAGGGGACCCTGAAGCTTTCTTT.

As regards this clonotype: Possible read error: a much larger clone is one base away. The rearrangement joins TRBV4-2 to TRBJ2-3; perhaps TRBD2 as D (6 bases). Germline V gene sequence: CDR1 LGHNA, CDR2 YNFKEQ. The CDR3 totals 16 residues. V was pared by 1 base and J by 4 bases, with 15 bases between. The CDR3 DNA follows: TGTGCCAGCAGCCAAGGAGTCGGGAGTGTATCAGATACGCAGTATTTT. Its translation is CASSQGVGSVSDTQYF.

This clonotype was seen at least ten times. The V and J genes are TRBV29-1 and TRBJ2-1, with D perhaps matching TRBD2 (5 bases). This CDR3 has 15 residues. Germline V gene data show CDR1 as SQVTM and CDR2 as ANQGSEA. The V gene lost 5 bases and the J gene lost 0 bases, with 14 bases spanning the gap. This CDR3 reads CSVNGGLSSYNEQFF. The DNA of the CDR3 is TGCAGCGTTAACGGCGGGTTGAGCTCCTACAATGAGCAGTTCTTC.

At least ten counts were recorded for this clonotype. The V gene is TRBV5-5, the J gene TRBJ2-7; TRBD1 matches 8 bases. CDR1 is SGHKS and CDR2 is YYEKEE in the germline V gene (reference sequence). This CDR3 comprises 16 residues. V was clipped by 0 bases and J by 2 bases; unmatched bases: 7. As DNA, the CDR3 is TGTGCCAGCAGCTTGGGTTTTGAGACAGGGGCCTACGAGCAGTACTTC. It is translated as CASSLGFETGAYEQYF.

The CDR3 DNA follows: TGTGCCAGCGGCCCCGGGACATTCTACGAGCAGTACTTC. This gives the protein CASGPGTFYEQYF. The rearrangement links TRBV5-6 to TRBJ2-7, with D perhaps TRBD1 (6 bases). Per the germline V gene, CDR1 is SGHDT and CDR2 is YYEEEE. The CDR3 is 13 residues long. Deletions cut 7 bases from V and 3 bases from J, with 14 bases between.